One and the same sample provided the 25 T cell receptor beta chains below, sequenced in a study of cytomegalovirus exposure and HLA in healthy donors. Use of 60 Vbeta and 13 Jbeta primers characterized the PCR. Data came from immunoSEQ multiplex PCR; TCRdb stores just in-frame clones and leaves some out. The table lists roughly 34,000 clones, over 60% of them singletons. The sample was PBMCs. Receptors originate from a man aged 25 to 45 in good health and CMV-seronegative.

The chain recombines TRBV2 with TRBJ1-2; unclear D gene. The CDR3 has 12 amino acids. The ends were cut back, 2 bases at V and 2 bases at J, with 3 bases in the middle. CDR1 is SNHLY and CDR2 is FYNNEI in the germline V gene. In DNA, the CDR3 is TGTGCCAGCAGTGAACAAAACTATGGCTACACCTTC. This translates into CASSEQNYGYTF.

J is TRBJ1-1 and V is TRBV29-1; the match to TRBD1 covers 12 bases. This CDR3 comprises 16 residues. With 6 bases clipped from V and 1 base from J, the junction kept 9 bases outside the gene matches. Germline CDR1 and CDR2: SQVTM and ANQGSEA. CDR3 nucleotides: TGCAGCGTGGCGGGGGACAGGGGGCGTGGGAACACTGAAGCTTTCTTT. This encodes CSVAGDRGRGNTEAFF. The full variable domain, in which reference TRBV29-1 and TRBJ1-1 provide the parts outside the CDR3, is SAVISQKPSRDICQRGTSLTIQCQVDSQVTMMFWYRQQPGQSLTLIATANQGSEATYESGFVIDKFPISRPNLTFSTLTVSNMSPEDSSIYLCSVAGDRGRGNTEAFFGQGTRLTVV.

The chain combines TRBV7-6 with TRBJ2-5, with 10 bases identical to TRBD2. This CDR3 region has 16 residues. V gave up 1 base and J gave up 2 bases; unmatched junction bases: 4. Germline V lookup: CDR1 SGHVS, CDR2 FNYEAQ. The chain's CDR3 is CASSLGSGGPQETQYF. CDR3 DNA: TGTGCCAGCAGCTTAGGTAGCGGGGGGCCACAAGAGACCCAGTACTTC.

The chain has TRBV14 and TRBJ2-1; no firm D call. The CDR3 is 12 amino acids. V was cut by 1 base and J by 9 bases, with 7 bases left in between. Germline CDR1 SGHDN, CDR2 FVKESK. The CDR3 loop reads CASSQVFSEQFF. For the CDR3, the DNA is TGTGCCAGCAGCCAAGTGTTTAGTGAGCAGTTCTTC.

This sequence joins TRBV5-1 and TRBJ2-3, with D perhaps TRBD2 (5 bases). The germline V and J ends were trimmed by 0 bases and 6 bases, with 11 bases remaining between them. This CDR3 comprises 14 residues. The germline V gene has CDR1 SGHRS and CDR2 YFSETQ. As DNA, the CDR3 is TGCGCCAGCAGCTTGGGAGGGCTCGGGGATACGCAGTATTTT. This codes for CASSLGGLGDTQYF.

This clone has at least ten counts. This chain joins TRBV5-6 and TRBJ2-7; TRBD2 matches at 7 bases. The junction had 12 bases not matched to a gene; V was cut back by 3 bases and J by 9 bases. Germline lookup yields CDR1 SGHDT and CDR2 YYEEEE. The CDR3 has 14 residues. The CDR3 region is CASSSGTILRGQYF. CDR3 DNA sequence: TGTGCCAGCAGCTCCGGGACTATCCTCCGGGGGCAGTACTTC.

This chain uses TRBV28 with TRBJ2-7, with TRBD2 matching 8 bases. The germline V gene encodes CDR1 MDHEN and CDR2 SYDVKM. The ends lost 6 bases at V and 10 bases at J; junction bases unmatched: 17. The CDR3 loop spans 15 amino acids. DNA for the CDR3: TGTGCCAGCAGCCCAAATTACCGCCTGAGCGGGGGACAGTACTTC. Amino acid sequence: CASSPNYRLSGGQYF.

This clone occurred a few times. The chain joins TRBV7-8 to TRBJ2-7, with 7 bases lining up with TRBD1. V trimming: 5 bases; J trimming: 2 bases; junction bases outside the gene matches: 6. The V gene's germline CDR1 is SGHVS and CDR2 FQNEAQ. CDR3 length equals 14 residues. CDR3 sequence reads: CASSLRQGPYEQYF. CDR3 coding DNA: TGTGCCAGCAGCCTGAGACAGGGCCCCTACGAGCAGTACTTC.

The V call is TRBV15, the J call TRBJ1-5, with a tentative D call TRBD1 (5 bases). Germline loops: CDR1 LNHNV, CDR2 YYDKDF (reference sequence). CDR3 size: 14 residues. V lost 1 base and J lost 7, with 11 bases in between. The DNA for the CDR3 is TGTGCCACCAGCAGAGCAGGGTTGGGCCAGCCCCAGCATTTT. Translated: CATSRAGLGQPQHF.

J is TRBJ2-4 and V is TRBV4-1; 7 bases match TRBD1. V gave up 1 base and J gave up 6 bases; unmatched junction bases: 3. Germline V gene sequence: CDR1 MGHRA, CDR2 YSYEKL. This CDR3 comprises 14 residues. In DNA, the CDR3 is TGCGCCAGCAGCCAAGTGGGACAGAGAAACATTCAGTACTTC. This codes for CASSQVGQRNIQYF.

This chain joins TRBV6-4 and TRBJ2-3; tentative D call: TRBD2 (6 bases). Germline CDR1 is MRHNA and CDR2 is SNTAGT. Trimming shortened V by 0 bases and J by 0 bases, and 7 bases separated the two germline ends. This CDR3 is built from 15 residues. CDR3 coding DNA: TGTGCCAGCAGTGACTCGCGGGACAGCACAGATACGCAGTATTTT. Translation gives CASSDSRDSTDTQYF.

This sequence joins TRBV7-6 and TRBJ2-1; D remains ambiguous. The length of the CDR3 is 14 residues. Germline values: CDR1 SGHVS, CDR2 FNYEAQ. Trimming took 8 bases from V and 0 from J, leaving 11 bases between them. CDR3 protein: CASQESISYNEQFF. The CDR3 coding sequence is TGTGCCAGCCAGGAATCTATCTCCTACAATGAGCAGTTCTTC.

This clone appeared a few times. The gene calls are TRBV19 and TRBJ2-5, with 8 bases matching TRBD1. The ends lost 5 bases at V and 1 base at J; junction bases unmatched: 21. This CDR3 region has 20 residues. Germline V lookup: CDR1 LNHDA, CDR2 SQIVND (reference sequence). This CDR3 reads CASSSPPRTGFTAIQETQYF. The DNA of the CDR3 is TGTGCCAGTAGTTCCCCCCCGCGGACAGGGTTTACGGCCATCCAAGAGACCCAGTACTTC. Supplemented by reference TRBV19 and TRBJ2-5, the full variable domain reads DGGITQSPKYLFRKEGQNVTLSCEQNLNHDAMYWYRQDPGQGLRLIYYSQIVNDFQKGDIAEGYSVSREKKESFPLTVTSAQKNPTAFYLCASSSPPRTGFTAIQETQYFGPGTRLLVL.

The rearrangement uses TRBV6-6 and TRBJ1-2, with 7 bases lining up with TRBD1. The ends lost 10 bases at V and 8 bases at J; junction bases unmatched: 10. The CDR3 totals 12 residues. The germline gives CDR1 MNHNY, CDR2 SVGAGI (reference sequence). Here the CDR3 reads CAIRGALGGYTF. CDR3 coding DNA: TGTGCCATCAGGGGGGCGCTAGGGGGCTACACCTTC.

This rearrangement joins TRBV7-2 to TRBJ1-2; a weak D match, TRBD1 (6 bases). Germline V lookup: CDR1 SGHTA, CDR2 FQGNSA. The V end lost 5 bases, the J end lost 11 bases, and 21 bases lay between the germline ends. CDR3 length equals 14 residues. CDR3 in amino acids: CASSKQTSRGSYTF. Here the CDR3 DNA reads TGTGCCAGCAGCAAACAAACCTCCAGGGGAAGTTACACCTTC.

This clone came up a few times. The chain links TRBV7-9 to TRBJ2-3; 8 positions agree with TRBD1. The CDR3 sequence is 16 residues long. J was trimmed by 0 bases and V by 5 bases; bases with no gene match: 7. The germline CDR1 and CDR2 sequences are SEHNR and FQNEAQ (reference sequence). CDR3 sequence reads: CASSRRQGRSTDTQYF. The CDR3 region has the DNA TGTGCCAGCAGCCGAAGACAGGGGAGGAGCACAGATACGCAGTATTTT.

V gene TRBV21-1 combines with J gene TRBJ1-5; TRBD1 was called by the table and not checked on the DNA. TRBV21-1 is flagged as a pseudogene. The length of the CDR3 is 12 residues. CDR3 sequence (DNA): TGTGCCAGCAGCAATGGTAAAACAGACCAGCATTTT. It codes for CASSNGKTDQHF.

In nucleotides, the CDR3 is TGTGCCAGCAGGACAGGGGAAAGGGCCGAGCAGTACTTC. It yields the protein CASRTGERAEQYF. The gene calls are TRBV27 and TRBJ2-7; 8 nucleotides match TRBD1. V lost 6 bases and J lost 6; bases outside the gene matches: 7. This CDR3 has 13 amino acids. Germline loops: CDR1 MNHEY, CDR2 SMNVEV (reference sequence).

This clone appeared once. In nucleotides, the CDR3 is TGTGCCAGCAGCCATATAGCGGGGTATAGTGAGCAGTTCTTC. This encodes CASSHIAGYSEQFF. The V gene is TRBV7-8, the J gene TRBJ2-1, with 8 bases lining up with TRBD2. Losses at the gene ends were 5 bases for V and 9 bases for J; bases not matched to a gene: 9. Germline CDR1 reads SGHVS; CDR2 reads FQNEAQ. This CDR3 contains 14 residues.

The gene calls are TRBV6-6 and TRBJ2-7; maybe TRBD1 (5 bases). The CDR3 sequence is 15 residues long. Deletions cut 4 bases from V and 0 bases from J, with 13 bases between. Germline CDR1 and CDR2: MNHNY and SVGAGI (reference sequence). CDR3 sequence reads: CASSWGGASSYEQYF. The DNA of the CDR3 is TGTGCCAGCAGTTGGGGTGGGGCAAGCTCCTACGAGCAGTACTTC.

This clone was picked up a small number of times. The chain is built from TRBV11-3 and TRBJ2-3; D call uncertain. Germline V gene lookup returns CDR1 SGHNT and CDR2 YENEEA. The CDR3 has 13 residues. Trimming took off 1 base at V and 3 bases at J, with 5 bases between the two ends. CDR3 nucleotide sequence: TGTGCCAGCAGCTTAGTCCGGACAGATACGCAGTATTTT. It translates to CASSLVRTDTQYF. The full variable domain, its missing parts supplied by reference TRBV11-3 and TRBJ2-3, is EAGVVQSPRYKIIEKKQPVAFWCNPISGHNTLYWYLQNLGQGPELLIRYENEEAVDDSQLPKDRFSAERLKGVDSTLKIQPAELGDSAVYLCASSLVRTDTQYFGPGTRLTVL.

This rearrangement joins TRBV25-1 to TRBJ2-5, with D perhaps TRBD2 (5 bases). The CDR3 is 12 residues long. V was pared by 6 bases and J by 5 bases, with 10 bases between. Germline CDR1 reads MGHDK; CDR2 reads SYGVNS. CDR3: CASSGVWETQYF. The CDR3, as DNA: TGTGCCAGCAGCGGGGTCTGGGAGACCCAGTACTTC.

This chain uses TRBV5-4 with TRBJ1-2; 9 nucleotides agree with TRBD1. The CDR3 runs 16 residues. V was clipped by 0 bases and J by 6 bases; unmatched bases: 9. Germline assignment: CDR1 SGHNT and CDR2 YYREEE (reference sequence). The CDR3: CASSLVAGQGLDGYTF. The CDR3 region has the DNA TGTGCCAGCAGCTTGGTGGCGGGACAGGGATTGGATGGCTACACCTTC.

This clone was observed a few times. The CDR3 DNA reads TGTGCCAGCACCCCAGGGACAAGTAACTATGGCTACACCTTC. The encoded protein is CASTPGTSNYGYTF. V usage is TRBV7-2 and J usage is TRBJ1-2, with TRBD1 as a possible D gene (6 bases). The CDR3 is 14 residues long. V lost 7 bases and J lost 1, with 13 bases in between. Germline CDR1 is SGHTA and CDR2 is FQGNSA.

This chain links TRBV6-5 with TRBJ2-1; 10 bases agree with TRBD2. The J segment lost 3 bases and the V segment lost 6 bases, leaving 5 bases of the junction unmatched. There are 15 residues in the CDR3. The V gene's germline CDR1 is MNHEY and CDR2 SVGAGI. CDR3 in amino acids: CASSLAGVVYNEQFF. Written as DNA, the CDR3 is TGTGCCAGCAGCCTAGCGGGAGTAGTCTACAATGAGCAGTTCTTC.